This TCR beta chain was identified in a study of metastatic and nonmetastatic thyroid tumors. There are a few counts of this clone. Germline V lookup: CDR1 LGHNA, CDR2 YNFKEQ. The CDR3 covers 15 residues. Trimming removed 4 bases at V and 1 base at J, with 10 bases between. From the PCR reads, TCRdb re-called clones with MiXCR. This repertoire shows roughly 39,000 clones, about 45% found once; its top ten account for 24%. Thyroid surgery was performed in patients who had received no treatment beforehand. This chain uses TRBV4-2 with TRBJ1-4; tentatively, D is TRBD1 (5 bases). The source of this sequence is a male donor with papillary thyroid cancer or a benign thyroid nodule (not recorded which). Some clones in this sample may be carry-over from other donors' samples. The sequenced material came from tumor tissue. CDR3 in amino acids: CASSPSGGTNEKLFF. The CDR3 nucleotides are TGTGCCAGCAGCCCGTCGGGGGGAACTAATGAAAAACTGTTTTTT.